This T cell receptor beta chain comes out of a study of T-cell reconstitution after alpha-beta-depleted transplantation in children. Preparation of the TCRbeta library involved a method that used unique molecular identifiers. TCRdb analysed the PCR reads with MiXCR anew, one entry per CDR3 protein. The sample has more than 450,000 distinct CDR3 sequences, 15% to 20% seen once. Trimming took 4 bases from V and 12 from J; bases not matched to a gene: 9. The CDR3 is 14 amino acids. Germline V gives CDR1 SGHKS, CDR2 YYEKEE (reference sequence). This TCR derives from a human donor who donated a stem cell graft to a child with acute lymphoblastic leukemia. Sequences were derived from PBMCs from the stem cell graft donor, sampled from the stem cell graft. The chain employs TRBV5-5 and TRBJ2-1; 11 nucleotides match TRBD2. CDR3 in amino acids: CASSPGLAGGWQFF. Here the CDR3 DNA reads TGTGCCAGCAGCCCTGGACTAGCGGGCGGGTGGCAGTTCTTC.